A single sample gave rise to the 21 T cell receptor beta chains below, sequenced in a study of post-analysis software for immune sequencing data. Findings and caveats of the study: About five TRBV segments appeared more often in patients than in controls, and TRBV5-6, TRBV5-1 and TRBV20-1 were among these.

Their antigens remain unidentified. Presence of unique molecular identifiers characterized the TCR beta cDNA libraries. MiXCR was run by TCRdb on the PCR reads, yielding one entry per CDR3 protein. Here the sample spans around 710,000 distinct CDR3 sequences, about 45% being singletons. Sample: blood. The receptor source for this set is a girl aged 10 to 17 with multiple sclerosis.

Notes on this clonotype: No conserved phenylalanine or tryptophan is present at the end of the CDR3, so a read error is the likely explanation. The DNA for the CDR3 is TGTGCCGCCCGGGACAACACTGAAGCTTTCTTG. It yields the protein CAARDNTEAFL. V and J are TRBV10-3 and TRBJ1-1, with D possibly matching TRBD1 (5 bases). Germline-derived CDR1 and CDR2 are ENHRY and SYGVKD. The CDR3 totals 11 residues. V was clipped by 11 bases and J by 2 bases, with 9 bases between them.

This clonotype has just a few counts. V and J are TRBV15 and TRBJ1-4, with D possibly matching TRBD1 (5 bases). Deletions cut 4 bases from V and 8 bases from J, with 17 bases between. The CDR3 covers 15 residues. Germline CDR1 and CDR2: LNHNV and YYDKDF (reference sequence). The CDR3 loop is CATSKERGFGEKLFF. The CDR3 DNA sequence: TGTGCCACCAGCAAGGAAAGGGGCTTTGGAGAAAAACTGTTTTTT.

The rearrangement links TRBV12-3 or TRBV12-4 to TRBJ1-4, with a tentative D call TRBD1 (5 bases). Trimming removed 6 bases from V and 4 bases from J, with 12 bases in between. There are 14 residues in the CDR3. CDR3: CASSQGPINEKLFF. In nucleotides, the CDR3 is TGTGCCAGCAGCCAGGGACCGATTAATGAAAAACTGTTTTTT.

This clonotype has only a few counts. The rearrangement joins TRBV29-1 to TRBJ2-1; TRBD2 might be the D (5 bases). V was shortened by 2 bases and J by 7 bases, with 21 bases between the two germline ends. Per the germline V gene, CDR1 is SQVTM and CDR2 is ANQGSEA. The CDR3 totals 16 residues. DNA for the CDR3: TGCAGCGTTGAAAGGGCAACTAGGTCACTCGGGAATGAGCAGTTCTTC. As protein: CSVERATRSLGNEQFF.

This clonotype has just a few counts. V usage is TRBV4-1 and J usage is TRBJ1-2; 7 bases match TRBD1. Germline assignment: CDR1 MGHRA and CDR2 YSYEKL. CDR3 length: 13 residues. The V gene end was trimmed by 3 bases and the J gene end by 4 bases; junction bases not matched to a gene: 2. CDR3 nucleotide sequence: TGCGCCAGCAGCCACGACAGGGTCTATGGCTACACCTTC. It translates to CASSHDRVYGYTF.

The CDR3 DNA follows: TGTGCCAGCAGCCCACACCCGGGACAGGGTGGGAGTGAGCAGTTCTTC. It codes for CASSPHPGQGGSEQFF. The chain combines TRBV7-3 with TRBJ2-1; 9 nucleotides match TRBD1. V was clipped by 5 bases and J by 9 bases; unmatched bases: 14. Germline V lookup: CDR1 SGHTA, CDR2 FQGTGA. This CDR3 comprises 16 residues.

This clonotype was counted between two and nine times. The CDR3 region is CATSRIGLAGPYRTYEQYF. The CDR3 nucleotides read TGTGCCACCAGCAGGATCGGACTAGCGGGACCCTACAGGACCTACGAGCAGTACTTC. The rearrangement links TRBV15 to TRBJ2-7; TRBD2 matches at 12 bases. The CDR3 has 19 amino acids. Germline V gives CDR1 LNHNV, CDR2 YYDKDF (reference sequence). J lost 2 bases, V lost 3 bases, and 14 bases had no gene match.

This chain links TRBV20-1 with TRBJ2-7; D not certain. Trimming removed 6 bases at V and 2 bases at J, with 14 bases between. Germline V gene lookup returns CDR1 DFQATT and CDR2 SNEGSKA (reference sequence). This CDR3 is built from 13 residues. The CDR3 region has the DNA TGCAGTGCCGCCTCCGGAGTGACCTACGAGCAGTACTTC. Its translation is CSAASGVTYEQYF.

The genes are TRBV11-2 and TRBJ1-4; D remains unclear. The V end lost 1 base, the J end lost 5 bases, and 11 bases lay between the germline ends. CDR1 is SGHAT, CDR2 FQNNGV, per germline. This CDR3 is 15 amino acids long. In DNA, the CDR3 is TGTGCCAGCAGCTTAGCAGTTTCGGTGAATGAAAAACTGTTTTTT. Translated: CASSLAVSVNEKLFF. The variable domain in full, completed from reference TRBV11-2 and TRBJ1-4, reads EAGVAQSPRYKIIEKRQSVAFWCNPISGHATLYWYQQILGQGPKLLIQFQNNGVVDDSQLPKDRFSAERLKGVDSTLKIQPAKLEDSAVYLCASSLAVSVNEKLFFGSGTQLSVL.

The rearrangement links TRBV28 to TRBJ2-7; 9 nucleotides agree with TRBD1. The CDR3 has 13 amino acids. V trimming: 8 bases; J trimming: 6 bases; junction bases outside the gene matches: 8. CDR1 and CDR2 from the germline V gene are MDHEN and SYDVKM. This CDR3 reads CASGSGQGREQYF. CDR3 nucleotides: TGTGCCAGCGGATCGGGACAGGGTCGCGAGCAGTACTTC.

This clonotype was recorded a few times. The V call is TRBV19, the J call TRBJ1-1; D is unresolved. This CDR3 region has 16 residues. Deletions cut 1 base from V and 0 bases from J, with 12 bases between. Looked up from germline, CDR1 is LNHDA and CDR2 is SQIVND (reference sequence). CDR3 sequence: CASSIGSADLNTEAFF. Here the CDR3 DNA reads TGTGCCAGTAGTATAGGTTCGGCAGACTTGAACACTGAAGCTTTCTTT.

This clonotype appeared once. The chain employs TRBV6-2 or TRBV6-3 and TRBJ1-2; 7 bases match TRBD1. J gave up 0 bases and V 4 bases, and 8 bases lay outside the gene matches. The CDR3 spans 16 residues. Germline V lookup: CDR1 MNHEY, CDR2 SVGEGT. The CDR3 sequence: CASSSPGQKPNYGYTF. CDR3 coding DNA: TGTGCCAGCAGTTCCCCGGGACAGAAACCTAACTATGGCTACACCTTC.

V is TRBV29-1 and J is TRBJ2-1; tentatively, D is TRBD1 (5 bases). This CDR3 region has 14 residues. The germline gives CDR1 SQVTM, CDR2 ANQGSEA. V lost 7 bases to trimming and J lost 3 bases, with 16 bases between them. CDR3 DNA sequence: TGCAGCGCCTCGGGCAGGGTTGGCTACAATGAGCAGTTCTTC. Protein: CSASGRVGYNEQFF.

This clonotype was counted a few times. The genes are TRBV7-9 and TRBJ2-5, with a tentative D call TRBD2 (5 bases). V was cut by 5 bases and J by 4 bases, with 14 bases left in between. CDR3 length equals 14 residues. Germline lookup yields CDR1 SEHNR and CDR2 FQNEAQ (reference sequence). This CDR3 reads CASSPPDEGETQYF. CDR3 coding DNA: TGTGCCAGCAGCCCACCCGACGAGGGAGAGACCCAGTACTTC.

The J gene is TRBJ1-5, the V gene TRBV28, with D unresolved. The CDR3 has 11 residues. Germline lookup yields CDR1 MDHEN and CDR2 SYDVKM. V dropped 5 bases and J dropped 9 bases, with 8 bases sitting between them. CDR3 sequence reads: CASSTAWPQHF. The CDR3 DNA reads as TGTGCCAGCAGTACCGCATGGCCCCAGCATTTT.

This chain uses TRBV28 with TRBJ1-4; D is unclear. The germline V gene has CDR1 MDHEN and CDR2 SYDVKM. Trimming stripped 6 bases from V and 4 bases from J, with 9 bases between. The CDR3 is 13 amino acids. The CDR3 here is CASRNTFNEKLFF. The DNA of the CDR3 is TGTGCCAGCAGAAATACTTTTAATGAAAAACTGTTTTTT.

The rearrangement uses TRBV20-1 and TRBJ1-2; unclear D gene. CDR1 is DFQATT and CDR2 is SNEGSKA in the germline V gene (reference sequence). Between the trimmed V and J ends, which lost 5 bases and 3 bases, there was a span of 13 bases. The CDR3 sequence is 13 residues long. DNA for the CDR3: TGCAGTGCTCCCTTTACCGCGGACTATGGCTACACCTTC. The encoded protein is CSAPFTADYGYTF.

This clonotype was found a few times. The chain joins TRBV12-3 or TRBV12-4 to TRBJ1-4; 8 positions agree with TRBD1. The CDR3 has 14 amino acids. V lost 6 bases to trimming and J lost 6 bases; unmatched junction nucleotides: 6. The CDR3 protein is CASSQGAADEKLFF. CDR3 nucleotide sequence: TGTGCCAGCAGCCAGGGGGCTGCGGATGAAAAACTGTTTTTT.

Concerning this clonotype itself: Germline is not matched at one junction end, which may reflect a read error. V usage is TRBV29-1 and J usage is TRBJ2-7, with 9 bases identical to TRBD2. The CDR3 loop spans 15 amino acids. Germline-derived CDR1 and CDR2 are SQVTM and ANQGSEA. DNA of the CDR3: TGTGCCAGCAGCTCCGAACCGGGACTAGCTTACGAGCAGTACTTC. This encodes CASSSEPGLAYEQYF.

The V call is TRBV7-2, the J call TRBJ2-3, with 7 bases lining up with TRBD2. With 1 base clipped from V and 2 bases from J, the junction kept 9 bases outside the gene matches. The CDR3 spans 17 residues. The germline V gene has CDR1 SGHTA and CDR2 FQGNSA. The CDR3 region is CASSLDSTSGDTDTQYF. DNA for the CDR3: TGTGCCAGCAGCTTAGATTCGACGAGCGGGGACACAGATACGCAGTATTTT.

This clonotype has a single count. The J gene is TRBJ2-1, the V gene TRBV10-3; maybe TRBD2 (6 bases). V lost 8 bases and J lost 4, with 18 bases in between. Germline-derived CDR1 and CDR2 are ENHRY and SYGVKD. This CDR3 spans 15 amino acids. DNA for the CDR3: TGTGCCATCGGAAGACTGGCGGGAACATACAATGAGCAGTTCTTC. It encodes CAIGRLAGTYNEQFF.